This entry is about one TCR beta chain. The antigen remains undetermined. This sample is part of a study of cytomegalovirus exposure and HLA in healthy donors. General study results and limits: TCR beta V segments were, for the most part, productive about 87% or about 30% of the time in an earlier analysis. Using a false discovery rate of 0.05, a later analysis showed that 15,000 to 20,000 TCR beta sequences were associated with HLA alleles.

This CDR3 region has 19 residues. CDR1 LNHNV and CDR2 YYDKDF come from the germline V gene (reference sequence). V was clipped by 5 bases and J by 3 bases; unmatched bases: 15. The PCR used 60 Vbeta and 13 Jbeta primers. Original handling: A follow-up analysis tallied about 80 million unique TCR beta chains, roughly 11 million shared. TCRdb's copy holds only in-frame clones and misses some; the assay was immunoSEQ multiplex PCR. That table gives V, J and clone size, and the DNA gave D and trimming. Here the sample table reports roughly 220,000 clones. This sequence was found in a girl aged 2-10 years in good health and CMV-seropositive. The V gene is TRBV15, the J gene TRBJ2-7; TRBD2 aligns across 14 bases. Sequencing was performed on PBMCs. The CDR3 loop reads CATSLRTSGRHGYFYEQYF. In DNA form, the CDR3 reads TGTGCCACCAGCTTAAGGACTAGCGGGAGGCACGGGTATTTCTACGAGCAGTACTTC.